This TCR beta chain was observed in a study of neurological immune-mediated disorders. From the 5' RACE reads, TCRdb called clonotypes with MiXCR, one entry per CDR3 protein. The sample holds roughly 62,000 distinct CDR3 sequences, approximately 3.7% seen once. Broader study findings: Phylogenetic grouping placed 18 of 34 multiple sclerosis patients' repertoires in one related-CDR3 cluster, a possible signature.

In the case of this clonotype: The antigen is undetermined. At one end the junction does not follow the germline gene, possibly because of a read error.

Sequencing was performed on PBMCs. This sequence was found in a woman aged 45-60 years with multiple sclerosis.

The CDR3: CASSSGLEADTQYF. The CDR3 nucleotides read TGTGCTAGCAGCTCCGGACTAGAGGCAGATACGCAGTATTTT. The gene calls are TRBV7-7 and TRBJ2-3, with 7 positions matching TRBD2. There are 14 residues in the CDR3. Looked up from germline, CDR1 is SSHAT and CDR2 is FNYEAQ (reference sequence).